Following are 26 T cell receptor beta chains from one sample sequenced in a study of identical twins. One entry per CDR3 protein, called by TCRdb with MiXCR from the 5' RACE reads. The sample holds over 200,000 distinct CDR3 sequences, around 9.6% seen once. The material sequenced was memory (CD45RO+) T cells sorted from blood. All receptors come from a woman aged 18-29 years in good health.

The chain has TRBV27 and TRBJ2-7; 9 bases are shared with TRBD2. J lost 5 bases, V lost 2 bases, and 7 bases had no gene match. Germline CDR1 is MNHEY and CDR2 is SMNVEV (reference sequence). CDR3 length: 15 amino acids. This CDR3 is CASSLDGTSTDEQYF. The CDR3 nucleotides read TGTGCCAGCAGTTTAGACGGGACTAGCACCGACGAGCAGTACTTC.

This clonotype was seen a few times. V and J are TRBV12-3 or TRBV12-4 and TRBJ2-1; the D is unclear. The CDR3 length is 15 residues. V was shortened by 1 base and J by 4 bases, with 11 bases between the two germline ends. Here the CDR3 DNA reads TGTGCCAGCAGTTTAGGGAGTTTTGGTTACAATGAGCAGTTCTTC. The encoded protein is CASSLGSFGYNEQFF.

This chain uses TRBV20-1 with TRBJ2-5, with D hard to call. The CDR3 sequence is 14 residues long. From germline, CDR1 is DFQATT and CDR2 SNEGSKA (reference sequence). Between the trimmed V and J ends, which lost 1 base and 0 bases, there was a span of 9 bases. The CDR3 spells CSARVGGHQETQYF. The CDR3 DNA reads TGCAGTGCTAGAGTAGGCGGACACCAAGAGACCCAGTACTTC.

V is TRBV20-1 and J is TRBJ2-7; 9 positions match TRBD2. The CDR3 contains 15 residues. With V trimmed by 5 bases and J by 6 bases, 14 bases remained unmatched. Germline V gene lookup returns CDR1 DFQATT and CDR2 SNEGSKA (reference sequence). The CDR3 loop is CSAGLGVAGVAEQYF. For the CDR3, the DNA is TGCAGTGCTGGTCTGGGGGTAGCGGGAGTCGCCGAGCAGTACTTC.

This clonotype was detected ten times or more. The V gene is TRBV5-1, the J gene TRBJ2-1, with 7 bases identical to TRBD2. Germline-derived CDR1 and CDR2 are SGHRS and YFSETQ. This CDR3 is built from 17 residues. J gave up 6 bases and V 2 bases, and 14 bases lay outside the gene matches. CDR3 protein: CASSLGPRSGKINEQFF. The DNA for the CDR3 is TGCGCCAGCAGCTTAGGCCCTCGGAGCGGGAAGATCAATGAGCAGTTCTTC.

V usage is TRBV11-3 and J usage is TRBJ2-7; 7 bases match TRBD1. J gave up 4 bases and V 5 bases, and 5 bases lay outside the gene matches. The CDR3 spans 13 residues. Germline V CDR1 and CDR2: SGHNT, YENEEA. The CDR3 DNA reads TGTGCCAGCAGCGCCCGACAGGGTTACGAGCAGTACTTC. Translating it yields CASSARQGYEQYF.

This clonotype was recorded at least ten times. This chain joins TRBV20-1 and TRBJ2-7; D is unresolved. Germline-derived CDR1 and CDR2 are DFQATT and SNEGSKA (reference sequence). This CDR3 spans 13 amino acids. V lost 1 base and J 0 bases, leaving 7 bases between the germline ends. The CDR3 nucleotides are TGCAGTGCTAGAGGACTGAACTCCTACGAGCAGTACTTC. Its protein product is CSARGLNSYEQYF.

This clonotype turned up a few times. The chain carries TRBV27 and TRBJ2-7; 7 nucleotides line up with TRBD1. CDR1 is MNHEY, CDR2 SMNVEV, per germline (reference sequence). The CDR3 loop spans 14 amino acids. Losses at the gene ends were 2 bases for V and 5 bases for J; bases not matched to a gene: 6. The CDR3 region is CASSLLQGSNEQYF. CDR3 nucleotide sequence: TGTGCCAGCAGTTTACTACAGGGGAGCAACGAGCAGTACTTC.

The chain recombines TRBV13 with TRBJ2-7; TRBD2 agrees at 13 bases. The CDR3 sequence is 18 residues long. Germline V gene lookup returns CDR1 PRHDT and CDR2 FYEKMQ (reference sequence). V was pared by 6 bases and J by 2 bases, with 13 bases of the junction left unmatched. CDR3 nucleotides: TGTGCCAGCAGGCCCACCCGACTAGCGGGAGGCCGAGCCTACGAGCAGTACTTC. It yields the protein CASRPTRLAGGRAYEQYF.

This clonotype was detected many times. The V call is TRBV5-1, the J call TRBJ1-1; D is possibly TRBD1 (5 bases). The CDR3 has 17 amino acids. Germline-derived CDR1 and CDR2 are SGHRS and YFSETQ. V lost 0 bases and J lost 1, with 16 bases in between. This chain's CDR3 is CASSLAFIMTANTEAFF. The CDR3 DNA reads as TGCGCCAGCAGCTTGGCTTTCATTATGACAGCGAACACTGAAGCTTTCTTT.

This chain uses TRBV19 with TRBJ2-5; D gene unclear. The V end was cut by 9 bases, the J end by 3 bases, with 14 bases between. Germline V gene lookup returns CDR1 LNHDA and CDR2 SQIVND (reference sequence). The CDR3 has 13 amino acids. CDR3 loop: CASTSLGEETQYF. The CDR3 DNA reads TGTGCCAGCACCTCTCTGGGTGAAGAGACCCAGTACTTC.

This clonotype was picked up a small number of times. V is TRBV3-1 and J is TRBJ2-3; D gene unclear. CDR3 length equals 13 residues. CDR1 and CDR2 from the germline V gene are LGHDT and YNNKEL (reference sequence). V gave up 1 base and J gave up 10 bases, with 12 bases separating them. The CDR3 reads CASSQVRATAQYF. The CDR3 DNA reads as TGTGCCAGCAGCCAAGTCCGGGCCACGGCGCAGTATTTT.

This clonotype was recorded a few times. The V and J genes are TRBV6-2 or TRBV6-3 and TRBJ2-3; D possibly corresponds to TRBD2 (6 bases). CDR3 size: 16 residues. V lost 0 bases and J 1 base, leaving 11 bases between the germline ends. Germline V lookup: CDR1 MNHEY, CDR2 SVGEGT. The CDR3 protein is CASSYSRERGTDTQYF. As DNA, the CDR3 is TGTGCCAGCAGTTACTCGAGGGAGCGGGGCACAGATACGCAGTATTTT.

The table lists this clonotype with many counts. CDR3 DNA: TGTGCCAGCAGCCAAGAGGGGACAGGGAACAACGAGCAGTACTTC. Its protein product is CASSQEGTGNNEQYF. The V call is TRBV13, the J call TRBJ2-7, with 9 bases matching TRBD1. J was trimmed by 5 bases and V by 5 bases; bases with no gene match: 10. The CDR3 totals 15 residues. CDR1 and CDR2 from the germline V gene are PRHDT and FYEKMQ (reference sequence).

This clonotype appeared a few times. The J gene is TRBJ2-3, the V gene TRBV20-1, with 10 bases identical to TRBD1. V shed 5 bases, J shed 2 bases, and the junction held 10 bases outside the gene matches. CDR3 length equals 16 residues. Germline CDR1 and CDR2: DFQATT and SNEGSKA (reference sequence). CDR3 sequence: CSAEYRDRGYTDTQYF. The CDR3 DNA reads as TGCAGTGCTGAGTACCGGGACAGGGGTTACACAGATACGCAGTATTTT.

At least ten counts were recorded for this clonotype. The chain is built from TRBV29-1 and TRBJ1-1, with D perhaps TRBD1 (5 bases). The CDR3 is 13 residues long. Germline CDR1 is SQVTM and CDR2 is ANQGSEA. Deletions cut 7 bases from V and 4 bases from J, with 16 bases between. CDR3 bases: TGCAGCGCCGGCCGGGACGGCCTCACTGAAGCTTTCTTT. Translating gives CSAGRDGLTEAFF.

This clonotype has at least ten counts. The gene calls are TRBV5-1 and TRBJ1-1; no definite D call. The CDR3 is 14 amino acids. Trimming cost V 5 bases and J 0 bases, with 11 bases left between them. Looked up from germline, CDR1 is SGHRS and CDR2 is YFSETQ. CDR3 sequence reads: CASRKSEMNTEAFF. CDR3 in DNA: TGCGCCAGCAGAAAGAGCGAGATGAACACTGAAGCTTTCTTT.

This clonotype appeared a few times. The chain has TRBV24-1 and TRBJ2-3; D possibly corresponds to TRBD2 (6 bases). V dropped 3 bases and J dropped 5 bases, with 14 bases sitting between them. The CDR3 has 15 residues. Germline values: CDR1 KGHDR, CDR2 SFDVKD. For the CDR3, the DNA is TGTGCCACCAGTGATCGTAGCGGAAGTAGAGATACGCAGTATTTT. It is translated as CATSDRSGSRDTQYF.

This clonotype was seen many times. This chain connects TRBV20-1 to TRBJ2-4, with D unclear. The CDR3 totals 14 residues. The ends were cut back, 0 bases at V and 4 bases at J, with 10 bases in the middle. CDR1 DFQATT and CDR2 SNEGSKA come from the germline V gene (reference sequence). In DNA, the CDR3 is TGCAGTGCTAGAGAGGGTCCAGCAAAAAACATTCAGTACTTC. This gives the protein CSAREGPAKNIQYF.

This clonotype was seen ten or more times. The V call is TRBV20-1, the J call TRBJ2-3; 12 nucleotides match TRBD2. The CDR3 has 16 residues. After removal of 4 bases from V and 2 bases from J, the junction contained 7 bases not matched to a gene. The germline V gene has CDR1 DFQATT and CDR2 SNEGSKA (reference sequence). The chain's CDR3 is CSATSGRAQFTDTQYF. Written as DNA, the CDR3 is TGCAGTGCTACTAGCGGGAGGGCCCAATTCACAGATACGCAGTATTTT.

The chain links TRBV7-9 to TRBJ2-3, with D possibly called TRBD1 or TRBD2 (5 bases each). The CDR3 runs to 12 residues. With 5 bases removed from V and 4 bases from J, the gap between germline ends came to 7 bases. Germline V lookup: CDR1 SEHNR, CDR2 FQNEAQ (reference sequence). The CDR3 here is CASSQGADTQYF. The CDR3 nucleotides read TGTGCCAGCAGCCAGGGAGCAGATACGCAGTATTTT.

This clonotype was seen only a few times. The chain uses TRBV7-9 and TRBJ2-2; 13 bases line up with TRBD2. Germline lookup yields CDR1 SEHNR and CDR2 FQNEAQ (reference sequence). Unmatched junction bases numbered 2, after V lost 4 bases and J lost 6 bases. The CDR3 length is 15 residues. The CDR3 region has the DNA TGTGCCAGCAGCTCGGGACTAGCGGGACCCGGGGAGCTGTTTTTT. Amino acid sequence: CASSSGLAGPGELFF.

The chain links TRBV10-3 to TRBJ1-2, with D possibly matching TRBD1 (6 bases). The germline V and J ends were trimmed by 4 bases and 6 bases, with 9 bases remaining between them. The germline gives CDR1 ENHRY, CDR2 SYGVKD. This CDR3 contains 12 residues. The CDR3 DNA reads as TGTGCCATCAGTGTACAGGGAGATGGCTACACCTTC. Translating it yields CAISVQGDGYTF.

This clonotype was counted only a few times. The chain recombines TRBV19 with TRBJ2-7, with TRBD1 matching 8 bases. Looked up from germline, CDR1 is LNHDA and CDR2 is SQIVND (reference sequence). The CDR3 consists of 14 residues. V lost 5 bases to trimming and J lost 2 bases; unmatched junction nucleotides: 5. CDR3 coding DNA: TGTGCCAGTAGTCCGGGACAGGTCCCCTACGAGCAGTACTTC. As protein: CASSPGQVPYEQYF.

The chain combines TRBV20-1 with TRBJ2-3; 11 bases align to TRBD2. CDR3 length equals 17 residues. Per the germline V gene, CDR1 is DFQATT and CDR2 is SNEGSKA (reference sequence). The V gene end was trimmed by 6 bases and the J gene end by 2 bases; junction bases not matched to a gene: 13. The CDR3 DNA sequence: TGCAGTGCCCCCCCTAGCGGGGGGATCATAGACACAGATACGCAGTATTTT. It codes for CSAPPSGGIIDTDTQYF.

This clonotype was seen at least ten times. The chain combines TRBV20-1 with TRBJ2-3; D is perhaps TRBD1 or TRBD2 (5 bases each). The CDR3 contains 12 residues. The ends were cut back, 3 bases at V and 4 bases at J, with 8 bases in the middle. Germline CDR1 and CDR2: DFQATT and SNEGSKA (reference sequence). The CDR3 reads CSASRGADTQYF. CDR3 nucleotide sequence: TGCAGTGCTAGTCGGGGCGCAGATACGCAGTATTTT.